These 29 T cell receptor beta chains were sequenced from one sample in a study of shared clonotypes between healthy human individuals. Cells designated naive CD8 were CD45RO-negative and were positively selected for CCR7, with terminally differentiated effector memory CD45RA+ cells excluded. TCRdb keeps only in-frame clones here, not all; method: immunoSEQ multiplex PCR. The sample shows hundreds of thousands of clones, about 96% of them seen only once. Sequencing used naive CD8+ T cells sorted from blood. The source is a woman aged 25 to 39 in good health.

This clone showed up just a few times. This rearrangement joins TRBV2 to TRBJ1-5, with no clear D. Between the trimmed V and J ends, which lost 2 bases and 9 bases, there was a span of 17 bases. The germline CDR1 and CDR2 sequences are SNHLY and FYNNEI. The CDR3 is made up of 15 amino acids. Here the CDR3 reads CASSEIKMTDPPQHF. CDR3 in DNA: TGTGCCAGCAGTGAAATTAAGATGACGGACCCGCCCCAGCATTTT.

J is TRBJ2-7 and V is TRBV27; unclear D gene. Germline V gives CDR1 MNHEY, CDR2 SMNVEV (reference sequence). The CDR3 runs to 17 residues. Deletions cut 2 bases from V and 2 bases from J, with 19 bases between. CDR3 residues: CASSLRVIGATPYEQYF. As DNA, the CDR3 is TGTGCCAGCAGTTTAAGGGTTATCGGAGCGACCCCCTACGAGCAGTACTTC.

The CDR3: CSVADNYEQYF. The CDR3 nucleotides read TGCAGCGTCGCGGACAACTACGAGCAGTACTTC. The genes are TRBV29-1 and TRBJ2-7; a weak D match, TRBD1 (5 bases). Germline V gene sequence: CDR1 SQVTM, CDR2 ANQGSEA. The CDR3 sequence is 11 residues long. Between the trimmed V and J ends, which lost 6 bases and 3 bases, there was a span of 9 bases.

This CDR3 reads CASSIDLGTGEETQYF. The CDR3 DNA is TGTGCCAGTAGTATAGATCTTGGGACAGGGGAAGAGACCCAGTACTTC. V and J are TRBV19 and TRBJ2-5; TRBD1 matches at 10 bases. This CDR3 has 16 residues. V shed 0 bases, J shed 3 bases, and the junction held 4 bases outside the gene matches. Germline V gene sequence: CDR1 LNHDA, CDR2 SQIVND (reference sequence).

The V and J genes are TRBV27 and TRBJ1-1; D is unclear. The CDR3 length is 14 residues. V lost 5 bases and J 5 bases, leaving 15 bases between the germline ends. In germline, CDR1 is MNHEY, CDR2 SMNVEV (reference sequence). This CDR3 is CASSLTSAGTEAFF. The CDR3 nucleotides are TGTGCCAGCAGTCTAACAAGTGCGGGGACTGAAGCTTTCTTT.

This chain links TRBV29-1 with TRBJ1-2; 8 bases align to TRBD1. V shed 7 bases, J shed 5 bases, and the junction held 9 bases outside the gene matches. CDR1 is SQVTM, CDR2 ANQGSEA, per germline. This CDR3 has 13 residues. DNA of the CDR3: TGCAGCGCCGGAGACAGGGGAGGGTATGGCTACACCTTC. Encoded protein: CSAGDRGGYGYTF.

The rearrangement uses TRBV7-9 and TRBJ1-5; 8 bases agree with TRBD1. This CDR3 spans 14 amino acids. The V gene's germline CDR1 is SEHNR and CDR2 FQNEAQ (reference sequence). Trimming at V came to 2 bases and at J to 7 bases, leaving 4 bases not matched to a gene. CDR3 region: CASSLQGAGQPQHF. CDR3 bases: TGTGCCAGCAGCTTACAGGGGGCTGGCCAGCCCCAGCATTTT.

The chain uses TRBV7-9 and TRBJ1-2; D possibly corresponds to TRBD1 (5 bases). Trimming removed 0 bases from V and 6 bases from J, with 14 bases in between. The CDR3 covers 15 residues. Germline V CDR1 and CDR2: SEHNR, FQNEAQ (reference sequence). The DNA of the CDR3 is TGTGCCAGCAGCTTAGCTGGAGGCCTGGGGGATGGCTACACCTTC. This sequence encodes CASSLAGGLGDGYTF. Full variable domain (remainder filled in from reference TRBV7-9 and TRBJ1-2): DTGVSQNPRHKITKRGQNVTFRCDPISEHNRLYWYRQTLGQGPEFLTYFQNEAQLEKSRLLSDRFSAERPKGSFSTLEIQRTEQGDSAMYLCASSLAGGLGDGYTFGSGTRLTVV.

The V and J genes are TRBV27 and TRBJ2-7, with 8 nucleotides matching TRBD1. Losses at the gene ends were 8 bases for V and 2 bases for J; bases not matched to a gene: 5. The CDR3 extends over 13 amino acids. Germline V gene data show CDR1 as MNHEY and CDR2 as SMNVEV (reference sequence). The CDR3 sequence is CASGQGSTYEQYF. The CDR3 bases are TGTGCCAGCGGACAGGGAAGCACCTACGAGCAGTACTTC.

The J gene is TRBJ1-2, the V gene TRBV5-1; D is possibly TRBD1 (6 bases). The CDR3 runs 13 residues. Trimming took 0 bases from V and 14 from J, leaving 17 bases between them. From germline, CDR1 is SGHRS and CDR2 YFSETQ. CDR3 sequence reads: CASSLGDTLWGTF. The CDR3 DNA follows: TGCGCCAGCAGCTTGGGGGACACTCTCTGGGGAACCTTC.

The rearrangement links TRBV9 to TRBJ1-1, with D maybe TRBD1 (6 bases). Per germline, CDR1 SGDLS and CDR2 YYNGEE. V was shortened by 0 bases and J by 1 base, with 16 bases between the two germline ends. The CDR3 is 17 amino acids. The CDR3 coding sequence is TGTGCCAGCAGCGTAGAAGGGGTAGGGGGTGGGAACACTGAAGCTTTCTTT. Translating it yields CASSVEGVGGGNTEAFF.

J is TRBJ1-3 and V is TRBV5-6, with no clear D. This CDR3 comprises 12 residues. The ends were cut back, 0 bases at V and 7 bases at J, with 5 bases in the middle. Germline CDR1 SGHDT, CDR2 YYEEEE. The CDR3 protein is CASSLGSNTIYF. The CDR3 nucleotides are TGTGCCAGCAGCTTGGGTTCGAACACCATATATTTT.

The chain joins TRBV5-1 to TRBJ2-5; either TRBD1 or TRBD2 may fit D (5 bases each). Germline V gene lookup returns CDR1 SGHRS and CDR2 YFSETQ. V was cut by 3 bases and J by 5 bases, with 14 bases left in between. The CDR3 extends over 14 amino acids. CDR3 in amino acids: CASSSLGPWETQYF. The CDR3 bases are TGCGCCAGCAGCTCCCTGGGACCGTGGGAGACCCAGTACTTC.

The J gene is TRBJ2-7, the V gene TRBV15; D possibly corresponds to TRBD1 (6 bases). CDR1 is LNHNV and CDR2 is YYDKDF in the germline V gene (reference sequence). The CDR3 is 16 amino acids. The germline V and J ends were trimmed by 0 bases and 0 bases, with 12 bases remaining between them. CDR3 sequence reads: CATSRDLGTSSYEQYF. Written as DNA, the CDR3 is TGTGCCACCAGCAGAGACCTTGGGACATCCTCCTACGAGCAGTACTTC.

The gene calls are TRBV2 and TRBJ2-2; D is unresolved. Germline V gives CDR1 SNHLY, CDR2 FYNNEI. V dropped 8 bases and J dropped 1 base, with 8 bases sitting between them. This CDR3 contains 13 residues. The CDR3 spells CASADGNTGELFF. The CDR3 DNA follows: TGTGCCAGCGCCGACGGGAACACCGGGGAGCTGTTTTTT.

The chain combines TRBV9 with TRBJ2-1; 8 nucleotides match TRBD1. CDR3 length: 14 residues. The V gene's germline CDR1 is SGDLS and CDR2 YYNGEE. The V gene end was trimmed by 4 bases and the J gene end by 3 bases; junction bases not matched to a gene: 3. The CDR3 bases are TGTGCCAGCAGCACGACAGGGGACTACAATGAGCAGTTCTTC. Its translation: CASSTTGDYNEQFF.

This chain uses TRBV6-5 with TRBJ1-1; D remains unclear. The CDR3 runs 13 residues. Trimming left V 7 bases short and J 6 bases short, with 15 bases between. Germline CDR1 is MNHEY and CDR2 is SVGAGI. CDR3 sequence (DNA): TGTGCCAGCACCGACTTTCTCCAGTCTGAAGCTTTCTTT. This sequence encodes CASTDFLQSEAFF.

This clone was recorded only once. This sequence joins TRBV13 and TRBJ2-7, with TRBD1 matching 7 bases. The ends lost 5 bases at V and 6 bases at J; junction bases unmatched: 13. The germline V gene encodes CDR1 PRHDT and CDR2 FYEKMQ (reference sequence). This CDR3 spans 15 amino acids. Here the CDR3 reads CASSPGGITATEQYF. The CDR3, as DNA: TGTGCCAGCAGCCCAGGGGGAATTACGGCGACCGAGCAGTACTTC.

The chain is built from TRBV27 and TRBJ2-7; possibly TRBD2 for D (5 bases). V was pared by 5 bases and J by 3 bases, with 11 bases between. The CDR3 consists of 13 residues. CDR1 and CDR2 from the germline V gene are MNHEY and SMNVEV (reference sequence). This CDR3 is CASSPPSGYEQYF. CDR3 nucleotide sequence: TGTGCCAGCAGTCCCCCCAGCGGCTACGAGCAGTACTTC.

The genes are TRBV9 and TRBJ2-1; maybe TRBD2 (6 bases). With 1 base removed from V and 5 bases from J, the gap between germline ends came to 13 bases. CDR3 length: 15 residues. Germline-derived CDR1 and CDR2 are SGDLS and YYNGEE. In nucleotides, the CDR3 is TGTGCCAGCAGCGTATTGGGGAGGACCCACAATGAGCAGTTCTTC. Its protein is CASSVLGRTHNEQFF.

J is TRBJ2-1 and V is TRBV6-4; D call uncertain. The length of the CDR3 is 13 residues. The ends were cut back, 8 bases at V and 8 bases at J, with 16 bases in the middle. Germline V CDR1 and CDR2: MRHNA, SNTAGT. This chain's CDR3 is CASSLTEWDEQFF. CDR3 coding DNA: TGTGCCAGCTCATTGACGGAGTGGGATGAGCAGTTCTTC.

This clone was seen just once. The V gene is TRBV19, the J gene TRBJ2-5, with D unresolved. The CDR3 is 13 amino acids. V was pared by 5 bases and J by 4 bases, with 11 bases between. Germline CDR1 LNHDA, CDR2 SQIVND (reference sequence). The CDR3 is CASSYWVGETQYF. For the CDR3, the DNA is TGTGCCAGTAGTTACTGGGTTGGAGAGACCCAGTACTTC. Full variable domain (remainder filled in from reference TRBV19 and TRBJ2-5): DGGITQSPKYLFRKEGQNVTLSCEQNLNHDAMYWYRQDPGQGLRLIYYSQIVNDFQKGDIAEGYSVSREKKESFPLTVTSAQKNPTAFYLCASSYWVGETQYFGPGTRLLVL.

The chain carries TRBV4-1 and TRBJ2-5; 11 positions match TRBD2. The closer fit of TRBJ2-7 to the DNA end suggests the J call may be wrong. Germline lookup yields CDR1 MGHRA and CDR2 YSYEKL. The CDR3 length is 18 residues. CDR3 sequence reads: CASSLLHHRLAGPYEQYF. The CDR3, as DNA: TGCGCCAGCAGCCTTCTCCACCACCGACTAGCGGGACCCTACGAGCAGTACTTC.

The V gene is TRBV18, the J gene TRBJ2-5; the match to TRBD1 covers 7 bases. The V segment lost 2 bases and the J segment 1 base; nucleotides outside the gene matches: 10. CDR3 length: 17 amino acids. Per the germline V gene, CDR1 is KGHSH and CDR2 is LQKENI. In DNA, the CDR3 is TGTGCCAGCTCACCAGAGATACCCAAGGGGGCCCAAGAGACCCAGTACTTC. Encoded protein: CASSPEIPKGAQETQYF.

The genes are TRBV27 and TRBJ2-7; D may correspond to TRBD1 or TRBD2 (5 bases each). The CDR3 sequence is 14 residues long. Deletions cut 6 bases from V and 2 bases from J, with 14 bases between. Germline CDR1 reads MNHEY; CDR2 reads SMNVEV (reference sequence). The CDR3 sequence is CASRTRDGTYEQYF. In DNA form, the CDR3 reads TGTGCCAGCAGGACTCGGGACGGAACCTACGAGCAGTACTTC.

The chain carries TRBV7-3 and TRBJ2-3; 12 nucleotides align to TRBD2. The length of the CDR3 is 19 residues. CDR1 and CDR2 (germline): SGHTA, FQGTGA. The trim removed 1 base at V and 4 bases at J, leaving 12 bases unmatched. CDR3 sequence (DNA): TGTGCCAGCAGCTTAAGTCCCGGTCTAGCGGGAGGGCCATCAGATACGCAGTATTTT. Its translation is CASSLSPGLAGGPSDTQYF.

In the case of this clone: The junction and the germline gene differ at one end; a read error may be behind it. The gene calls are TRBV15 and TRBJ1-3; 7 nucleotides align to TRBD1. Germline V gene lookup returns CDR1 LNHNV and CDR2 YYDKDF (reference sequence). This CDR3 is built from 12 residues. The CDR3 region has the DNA TGTGCCACCAGCAGGGGTGAGGGGGCGTCAGATTTT. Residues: CATSRGEGASDF. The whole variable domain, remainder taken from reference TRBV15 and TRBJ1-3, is DAMVIQNPRYQVTQFGKPVTLSCSQTLNHNVMYWYQQKSSQAPKLLFHYYDKDFNNEADTPDNFQSRRPNTSFCFLDIRSPGLGDTAMYLCATSRGEGASDFGEGSWLTVV.

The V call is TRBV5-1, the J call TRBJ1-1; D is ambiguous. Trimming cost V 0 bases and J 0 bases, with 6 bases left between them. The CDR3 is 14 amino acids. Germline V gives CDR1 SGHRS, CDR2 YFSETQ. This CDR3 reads CASSLGALNTEAFF. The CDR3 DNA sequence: TGCGCCAGCAGCTTGGGGGCCCTGAACACTGAAGCTTTCTTT. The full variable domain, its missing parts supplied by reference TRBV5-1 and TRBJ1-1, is KAGVTQTPRYLIKTRGQQVTLSCSPISGHRSVSWYQQTPGQGLQFLFEYFSETQRNKGNFPGRFSGRQFSNSRSEMNVSTLELGDSALYLCASSLGALNTEAFFGQGTRLTVV.

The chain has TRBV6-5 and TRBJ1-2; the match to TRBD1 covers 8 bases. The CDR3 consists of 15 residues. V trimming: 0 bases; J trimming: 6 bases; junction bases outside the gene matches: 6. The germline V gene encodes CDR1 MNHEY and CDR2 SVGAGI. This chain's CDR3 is CASSYSVRGRDGYTF. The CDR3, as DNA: TGTGCCAGCAGTTACTCGGTCAGGGGGCGGGATGGCTACACCTTC.